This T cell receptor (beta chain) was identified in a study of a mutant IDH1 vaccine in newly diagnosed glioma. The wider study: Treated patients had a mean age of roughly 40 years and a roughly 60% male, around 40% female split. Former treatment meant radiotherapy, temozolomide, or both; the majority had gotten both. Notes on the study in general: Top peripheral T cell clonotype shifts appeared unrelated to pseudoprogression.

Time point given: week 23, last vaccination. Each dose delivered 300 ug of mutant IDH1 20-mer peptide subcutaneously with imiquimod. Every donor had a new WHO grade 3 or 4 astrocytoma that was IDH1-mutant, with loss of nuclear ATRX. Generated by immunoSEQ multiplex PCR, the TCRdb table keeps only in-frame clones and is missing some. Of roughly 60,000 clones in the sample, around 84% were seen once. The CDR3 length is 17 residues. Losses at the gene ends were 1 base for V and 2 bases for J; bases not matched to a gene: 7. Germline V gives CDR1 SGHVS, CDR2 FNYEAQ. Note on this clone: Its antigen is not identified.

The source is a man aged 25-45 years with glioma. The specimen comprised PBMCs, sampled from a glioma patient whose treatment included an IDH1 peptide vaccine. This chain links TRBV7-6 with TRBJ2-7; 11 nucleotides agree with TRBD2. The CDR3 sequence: CASSLGPSGGTTYEQYF. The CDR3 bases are TGTGCCAGCAGCTTAGGGCCTAGCGGGGGGACCACCTACGAGCAGTACTTC. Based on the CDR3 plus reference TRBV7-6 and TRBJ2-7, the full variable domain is GAGVSQSPRYKVTKRGQDVALRCDPISGHVSLYWYRQALGQGPEFLTYFNYEAQQDKSGLPNDRFSAERPEGSISTLTIQRTEQRDSAMYRCASSLGPSGGTTYEQYFGPGTRLTVT.